The 23 T cell receptor beta chains below were found in one sample sequenced in a study of patients and donors after allogeneic stem cell transplantation (dated by TCRdb to 2018 to 2020). Libraries were built with RT-PCR. Sequencing took place on a NextSeq 550. Using fastp at Q25 and MiXCR, TCRdb reprocessed the public reads and kept productive beta chains. Under each unique CDR3 protein, matching rows form one entry showing the most common genes and DNA. This sample gives about 110,000 distinct CDR3 sequences in total; approximately 40% of them show up just once. The top ten clonotypes cover roughly 27% of the sample. Sample: blood, either unsorted or a sorted T cell fraction (not recorded which). These receptors originate from a human donor who was either an allogeneic HSCT recipient or a stem cell or donor lymphocyte infusion donor (not recorded which). It is not recorded whose cells these are; they may come from a transplant donor.

In this sample, this clonotype turned up a few times. This sequence joins TRBV27 and TRBJ1-1, with TRBD1 matching over 9 bases. From germline, CDR1 is MNHEY and CDR2 SMNVEV (reference sequence). V lost 6 bases and J lost 5; bases outside the gene matches: 4. CDR3 size: 13 residues. CDR3 region: CASRDRGRTEAFF. The DNA of the CDR3 is TGTGCCAGCAGAGACAGGGGGAGGACTGAAGCTTTCTTT.

The rearrangement joins TRBV5-6 to TRBJ2-3; D is perhaps TRBD2 (5 bases). This CDR3 comprises 15 residues. With 4 bases removed from V and 2 bases from J, the gap between germline ends came to 14 bases. Per the germline V gene, CDR1 is SGHDT and CDR2 is YYEEEE. The CDR3 nucleotides are TGTGCCAGCAGCGTAGAGGACTTTCACACAGATACGCAGTATTTT. Encoded protein: CASSVEDFHTDTQYF.

CDR3 sequence (DNA): TGCAGTGCTAGAGATACCAGTAAGGGGGGGAACACTGAAGCTTTCTTT. Translating it yields CSARDTSKGGNTEAFF. The rearrangement joins TRBV20-1 to TRBJ1-1, with D maybe TRBD1 (6 bases). The CDR3 is 16 amino acids. Trimming stripped 0 bases from V and 1 base from J, with 15 bases between. Germline V lookup: CDR1 DFQATT, CDR2 SNEGSKA (reference sequence).

This clonotype was seen more than once but under ten times. This chain connects TRBV29-1 to TRBJ1-5; D gene unclear. The germline gives CDR1 SQVTM, CDR2 ANQGSEA. The CDR3 covers 13 residues. V lost 8 bases and J 5 bases, leaving 16 bases between the germline ends. The CDR3 is CSLTAGGHQPQHF. CDR3 nucleotide sequence: TGCAGCCTTACGGCGGGAGGACATCAGCCCCAGCATTTT.

This chain links TRBV12-3 or TRBV12-4 with TRBJ1-1; weak D call: TRBD1 (6 bases). The length of the CDR3 is 14 residues. V gave up 8 bases and J gave up 2 bases, with 15 bases separating them. The DNA of the CDR3 is TGTGCCAGCTACCCCCCGGGGGCAAACACTGAAGCTTTCTTT. Its protein is CASYPPGANTEAFF.

The V call is TRBV12-3 or TRBV12-4, the J call TRBJ2-1; 8 bases map to TRBD2. J was trimmed by 1 base and V by 6 bases; bases with no gene match: 8. This CDR3 region has 16 residues. This chain's CDR3 is CASSFRIAGSYNEQFF. CDR3 nucleotides: TGTGCCAGCAGCTTTAGGATAGCGGGATCCTACAATGAGCAGTTCTTC.

The V gene is TRBV28, the J gene TRBJ1-2; weak D call: TRBD1 (6 bases). The germline CDR1 and CDR2 sequences are MDHEN and SYDVKM. The V end was cut by 4 bases, the J end by 4 bases, with 22 bases between. CDR3 length equals 17 residues. For the CDR3, the DNA is TGTGCCAGCAGTTCCCATAAAACAGGGTTAGAGCGCTATGGCTACACCTTC. Amino acid sequence: CASSSHKTGLERYGYTF.

The genes are TRBV3-1 and TRBJ1-1; D call uncertain. There are 15 residues in the CDR3. Germline lookup yields CDR1 LGHDT and CDR2 YNNKEL (reference sequence). Trimming took 1 base from V and 1 from J, leaving 10 bases between them. The CDR3 nucleotides are TGTGCCAGCAGCCAAGCTCATCCACCGAACACTGAAGCTTTCTTT. Amino acids: CASSQAHPPNTEAFF.

V gene TRBV16 combines with J gene TRBJ1-5; D call uncertain. This CDR3 contains 14 residues. V was cut by 2 bases and J by 3 bases, with 8 bases left in between. The germline gives CDR1 KGHSY, CDR2 FQNENV. DNA for the CDR3: TGTGCCAGCAGCCAACGACCCGCCAATCAGCCCCAGCATTTT. It specifies CASSQRPANQPQHF.

The V and J genes are TRBV11-2 and TRBJ2-1, with D possibly being TRBD2 (5 bases). Germline CDR1 SGHAT, CDR2 FQNNGV. This CDR3 is 15 amino acids long. The V end was cut by 1 base, the J end by 4 bases, with 11 bases between. The CDR3 region has the DNA TGTGCCAGCAGCTTAGCCCCGGGCGGGTACAATGAGCAGTTCTTC. As protein: CASSLAPGGYNEQFF.

This clonotype came up a few times. V gene TRBV7-6 combines with J gene TRBJ2-5; no clear D gene. The CDR3 runs to 14 residues. V dropped 1 base and J dropped 2 bases, with 8 bases sitting between them. Germline values: CDR1 SGHVS, CDR2 FNYEAQ. CDR3 sequence: CASSLGPAQETQYF. In nucleotides, the CDR3 is TGTGCCAGCAGCTTAGGGCCAGCACAAGAGACCCAGTACTTC.

This clonotype has only a few counts. This chain connects TRBV15 to TRBJ2-5; 10 bases agree with TRBD2. This CDR3 spans 15 amino acids. Trimming removed 3 bases from V and 3 bases from J; junction bases left unmatched: 4. Germline V gives CDR1 LNHNV, CDR2 YYDKDF (reference sequence). In DNA, the CDR3 is TGTGCCACCAGCAGGAAAACTAGCGGGAAAGAGACCCAGTACTTC. Protein: CATSRKTSGKETQYF.

This chain links TRBV10-3 with TRBJ2-5; 7 positions agree with TRBD1. This CDR3 has 14 amino acids. Unmatched junction bases numbered 5, after V lost 5 bases and J lost 2 bases. The V gene's germline CDR1 is ENHRY and CDR2 SYGVKD. The chain's CDR3 is CAISLDRLQETQYF. The CDR3 DNA reads TGTGCCATCAGTTTGGACAGGCTACAAGAGACCCAGTACTTC.

The V and J genes are TRBV12-3 or TRBV12-4 and TRBJ1-2; 8 bases fit TRBD1. V trimming: 6 bases; J trimming: 7 bases; junction bases outside the gene matches: 7. This CDR3 has 13 residues. In DNA, the CDR3 is TGTGCCAGCAGCCCACAGGGGGTCAGTGGCTACACCTTC. It is translated as CASSPQGVSGYTF.

The chain joins TRBV6-2 or TRBV6-3 to TRBJ2-7; D unresolved. CDR3 length: 13 amino acids. Trimming pared 5 bases from V and 4 bases from J, leaving 12 bases between. Germline CDR1 is MNHEY and CDR2 is SVGEGT. The CDR3 region has the DNA TGTGCCAGCAGTACCCCGGTCCTGTACGAGCAGTACTTC. Protein: CASSTPVLYEQYF.

The V gene is TRBV7-6, the J gene TRBJ2-1; unclear D gene. Trimming removed 4 bases from V and 0 bases from J, with 7 bases in between. The CDR3 is 14 residues long. The germline gives CDR1 SGHVS, CDR2 FNYEAQ. The CDR3 sequence: CASSSRPSYNEQFF. As DNA, the CDR3 is TGTGCCAGCAGCTCACGCCCCTCCTACAATGAGCAGTTCTTC.

The sample holds a few counts of this clonotype. The V call is TRBV5-1, the J call TRBJ1-5; 7 bases line up with TRBD1. Germline CDR1 and CDR2: SGHRS and YFSETQ. V lost 4 bases and J lost 3; bases outside the gene matches: 7. The CDR3 loop spans 15 amino acids. The CDR3 sequence: CASSLGDSLNQPQHF. CDR3 bases: TGCGCCAGCAGCCTGGGGGACAGCCTCAATCAGCCCCAGCATTTT.

This clonotype was counted once. The DNA for the CDR3 is TGTGCCAGCAGTTACGACCCCACAGGGGTGGGCAACGAGCAGTACTTC. It yields the protein CASSYDPTGVGNEQYF. The chain is built from TRBV6-6 and TRBJ2-7; TRBD1 aligns across 7 bases. The CDR3 length is 16 residues. Per germline, CDR1 MNHNY and CDR2 SVGAGI (reference sequence). V was clipped by 2 bases and J by 5 bases; unmatched bases: 12.

The V and J genes are TRBV12-3 or TRBV12-4 and TRBJ2-1; D possibly corresponds to TRBD2 (5 bases). The CDR3 contains 15 residues. V was trimmed by 6 bases and J by 0 bases, leaving 12 bases between them. The CDR3 region is CASRRRGSSYNEQFF. DNA of the CDR3: TGTGCCAGCAGGCGACGGGGAAGCTCCTACAATGAGCAGTTCTTC.

This clonotype was recorded a few times. The rearrangement links TRBV7-9 to TRBJ2-1; TRBD2 is a possible D gene (6 bases). The CDR3 runs to 16 residues. CDR1 SEHNR and CDR2 FQNEAQ come from the germline V gene (reference sequence). Trimming left V 0 bases short and J 0 bases short, with 9 bases between. CDR3: CASSLAERVSYNEQFF. The CDR3 region has the DNA TGTGCCAGCAGCTTAGCTGAGCGGGTCTCCTACAATGAGCAGTTCTTC.

This clonotype has at least ten counts. V gene TRBV7-6 combines with J gene TRBJ1-4, with D possibly matching TRBD1 (5 bases). The germline V and J ends were trimmed by 9 bases and 8 bases, with 16 bases remaining between them. The CDR3 is 13 residues long. Germline V lookup: CDR1 SGHVS, CDR2 FNYEAQ. The CDR3 DNA is TGTGCCAGACTGACACAGGCGGTCGAAAAACTGTTTTTT. Its protein is CARLTQAVEKLFF.

This clonotype has more than one count but fewer than ten. The chain carries TRBV19 and TRBJ1-1; D is unresolved. This CDR3 contains 15 residues. CDR1 and CDR2 (germline): LNHDA, SQIVND (reference sequence). V dropped 3 bases and J dropped 0 bases, with 11 bases sitting between them. This chain's CDR3 is CASSIVAGLNTEAFF. CDR3 DNA: TGTGCCAGTAGTATTGTGGCAGGTTTGAACACTGAAGCTTTCTTT.

The gene calls are TRBV5-5 and TRBJ2-1; no clear D. Germline-derived CDR1 and CDR2 are SGHKS and YYEKEE (reference sequence). The CDR3 has 16 residues. V shed 4 bases and J shed 8 bases, with 22 bases lying between them. The DNA of the CDR3 is TGTGCCAGCAGCCCCCCTGGTCGTGGGAAGGCAGATGAGCAGTTCTTC. Protein: CASSPPGRGKADEQFF.